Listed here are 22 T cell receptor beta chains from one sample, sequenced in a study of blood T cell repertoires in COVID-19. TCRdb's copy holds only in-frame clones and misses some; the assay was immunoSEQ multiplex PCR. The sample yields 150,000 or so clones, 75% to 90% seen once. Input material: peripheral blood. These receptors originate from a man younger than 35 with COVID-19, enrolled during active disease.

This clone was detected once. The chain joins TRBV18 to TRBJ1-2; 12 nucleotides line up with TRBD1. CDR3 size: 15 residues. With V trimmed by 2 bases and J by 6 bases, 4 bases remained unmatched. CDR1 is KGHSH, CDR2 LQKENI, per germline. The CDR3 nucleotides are TGTGCCAGCTCACCAGGGACAGGGGGCGGCGATGGCTACACCTTC. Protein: CASSPGTGGGDGYTF.

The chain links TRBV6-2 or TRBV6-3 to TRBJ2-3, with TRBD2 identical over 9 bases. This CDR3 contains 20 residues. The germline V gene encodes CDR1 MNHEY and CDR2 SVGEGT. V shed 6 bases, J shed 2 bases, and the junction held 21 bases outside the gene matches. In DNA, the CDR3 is TGTGCCAGCAGCAATGACAGGGCGACTAGCGGAGCGGCGTTCACAGATACGCAGTATTTT. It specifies CASSNDRATSGAAFTDTQYF.

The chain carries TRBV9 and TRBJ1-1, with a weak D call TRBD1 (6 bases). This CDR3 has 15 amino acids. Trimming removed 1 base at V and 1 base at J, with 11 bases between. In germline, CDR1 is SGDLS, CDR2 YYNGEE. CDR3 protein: CASSVIAGENTEAFF. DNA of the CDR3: TGTGCCAGCAGCGTAATTGCAGGGGAGAACACTGAAGCTTTCTTT.

The CDR3 region is CASSRRPGTPTYEQYF. DNA for the CDR3: TGTGCCAGCAGCCGACGCCCCGGGACTCCGACCTACGAGCAGTACTTC. The chain has TRBV14 and TRBJ2-7; D is perhaps TRBD2 (6 bases). The CDR3 is 16 residues long. V lost 4 bases to trimming and J lost 2 bases, with 18 bases between them. The germline V gene encodes CDR1 SGHDN and CDR2 FVKESK. Full variable domain (rest looked up from reference TRBV14 and TRBJ2-7): EAGVTQFPSHSVIEKGQTVTLRCDPISGHDNLYWYRRVMGKEIKFLLHFVKESKQDESGMPNNRFLAERTGGTYSTLKVQPAELEDSGVYFCASSRRPGTPTYEQYFGPGTRLTVT.

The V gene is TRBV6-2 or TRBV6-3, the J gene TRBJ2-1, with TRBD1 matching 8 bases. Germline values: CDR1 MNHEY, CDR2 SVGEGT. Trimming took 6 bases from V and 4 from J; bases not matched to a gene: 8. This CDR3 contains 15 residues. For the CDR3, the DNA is TGTGCCAGCAGCCCCGGACAGGGATTTTACAATGAGCAGTTCTTC. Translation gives CASSPGQGFYNEQFF.

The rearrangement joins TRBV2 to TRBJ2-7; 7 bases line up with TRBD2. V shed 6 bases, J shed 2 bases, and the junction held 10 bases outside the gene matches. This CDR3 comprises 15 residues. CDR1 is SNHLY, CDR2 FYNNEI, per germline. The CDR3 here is CASRGGNSRTYEQYF. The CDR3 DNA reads TGTGCCAGCAGGGGGGGGAACTCCAGGACCTACGAGCAGTACTTC.

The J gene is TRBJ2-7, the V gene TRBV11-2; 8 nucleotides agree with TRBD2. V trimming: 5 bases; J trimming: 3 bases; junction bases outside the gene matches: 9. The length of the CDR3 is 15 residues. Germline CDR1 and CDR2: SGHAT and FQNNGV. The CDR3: CASSPSGTSLYEQYF. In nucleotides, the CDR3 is TGTGCCAGCAGCCCTTCCGGGACTAGTCTCTACGAGCAGTACTTC.

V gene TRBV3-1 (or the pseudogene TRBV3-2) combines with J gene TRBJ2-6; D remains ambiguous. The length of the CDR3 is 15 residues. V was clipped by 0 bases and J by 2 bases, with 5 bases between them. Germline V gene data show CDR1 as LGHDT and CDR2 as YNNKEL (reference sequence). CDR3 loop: CASSQDHTGANVLTF. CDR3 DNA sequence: TGTGCCAGCAGCCAAGATCACACTGGGGCCAACGTCCTGACTTTC.

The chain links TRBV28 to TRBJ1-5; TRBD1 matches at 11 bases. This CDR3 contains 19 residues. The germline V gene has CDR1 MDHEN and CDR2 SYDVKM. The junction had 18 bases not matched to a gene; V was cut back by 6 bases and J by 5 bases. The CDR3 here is CASRSPGQGVRVGHQPQHF. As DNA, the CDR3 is TGTGCCAGCAGATCGCCGGGACAGGGGGTCAGAGTGGGGCATCAGCCCCAGCATTTT.

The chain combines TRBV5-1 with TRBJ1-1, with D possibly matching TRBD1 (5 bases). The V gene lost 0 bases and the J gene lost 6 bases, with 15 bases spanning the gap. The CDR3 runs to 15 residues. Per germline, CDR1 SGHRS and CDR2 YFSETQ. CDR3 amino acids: CASSLGTGSVAEAFF. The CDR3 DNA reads TGCGCCAGCAGCTTGGGTACAGGTTCAGTAGCTGAAGCTTTCTTT.

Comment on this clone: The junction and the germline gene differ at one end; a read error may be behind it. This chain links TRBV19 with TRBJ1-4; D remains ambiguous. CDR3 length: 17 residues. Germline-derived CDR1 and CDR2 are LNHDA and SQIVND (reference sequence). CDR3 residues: CASSQGRALAGNEKLLF. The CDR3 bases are TGTGCCAGTAGCCAAGGGAGGGCCCTGGCCGGGAATGAAAAACTGCTTTTT.

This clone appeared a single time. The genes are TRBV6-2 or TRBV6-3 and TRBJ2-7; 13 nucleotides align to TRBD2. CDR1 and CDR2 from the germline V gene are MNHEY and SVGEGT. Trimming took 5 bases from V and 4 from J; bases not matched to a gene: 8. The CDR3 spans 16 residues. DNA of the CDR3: TGTGCCAGCAGTCTTTGGACTAGCGGGAGTGCGTACGAGCAGTACTTC. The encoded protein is CASSLWTSGSAYEQYF.

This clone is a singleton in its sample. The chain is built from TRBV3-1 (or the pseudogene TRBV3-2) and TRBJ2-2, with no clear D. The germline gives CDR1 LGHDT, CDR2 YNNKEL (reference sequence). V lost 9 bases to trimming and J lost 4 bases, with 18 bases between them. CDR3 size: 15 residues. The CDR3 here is CASTTASVSTGELFF. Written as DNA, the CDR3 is TGTGCCAGTACTACTGCCTCGGTCTCCACCGGGGAGCTGTTTTTT.

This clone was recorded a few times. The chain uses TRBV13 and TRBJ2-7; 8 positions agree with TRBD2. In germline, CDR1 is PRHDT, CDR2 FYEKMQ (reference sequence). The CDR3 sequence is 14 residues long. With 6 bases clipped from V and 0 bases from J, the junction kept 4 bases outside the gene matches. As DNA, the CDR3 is TGTGCCAGCAGTAAGCGGGGGTTCTCCTACGAGCAGTACTTC. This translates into CASSKRGFSYEQYF.

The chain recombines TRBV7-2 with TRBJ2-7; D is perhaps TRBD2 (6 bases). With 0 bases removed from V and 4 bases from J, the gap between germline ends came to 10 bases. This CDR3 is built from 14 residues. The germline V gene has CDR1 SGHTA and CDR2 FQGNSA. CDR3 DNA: TGTGCCAGCAGCTTAGCCGCCCGGGGGTACGAGCAGTACTTC. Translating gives CASSLAARGYEQYF.

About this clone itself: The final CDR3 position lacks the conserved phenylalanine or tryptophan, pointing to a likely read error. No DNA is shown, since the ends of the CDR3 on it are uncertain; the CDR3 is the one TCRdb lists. The CDR3 here is CASSRGQGRFL. The chain uses TRBV28 and TRBJ2-7; the D call in the table, TRBD1, was not verified against the DNA. Termini included, the CDR3 measures 11 amino acids. CDR1 is MDHEN and CDR2 is SYDVKM in the germline V gene.

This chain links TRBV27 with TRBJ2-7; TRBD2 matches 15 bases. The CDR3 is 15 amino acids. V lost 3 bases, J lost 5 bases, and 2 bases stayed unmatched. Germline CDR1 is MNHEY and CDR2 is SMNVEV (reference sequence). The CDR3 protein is CASSLGLAGGDEQYF. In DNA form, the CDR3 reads TGTGCCAGCAGTTTGGGACTAGCGGGAGGAGACGAGCAGTACTTC.

CDR3 nucleotide sequence: TGTGCCAGCAGCTTGGCAGGGTTCTTGCAGCCCCAGCATTTT. Its protein is CASSLAGFLQPQHF. The genes are TRBV5-6 and TRBJ1-5; D possibly corresponds to TRBD1 (5 bases). This CDR3 spans 14 amino acids. Germline V gene data show CDR1 as SGHDT and CDR2 as YYEEEE. Trimming took off 0 bases at V and 7 bases at J, with 11 bases between the two ends.

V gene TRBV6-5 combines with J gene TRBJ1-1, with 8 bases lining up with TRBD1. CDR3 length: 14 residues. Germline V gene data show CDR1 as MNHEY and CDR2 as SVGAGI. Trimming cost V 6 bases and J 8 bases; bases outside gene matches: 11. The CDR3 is CASSRGQGSSEAFF. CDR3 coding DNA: TGTGCCAGCAGCCGAGGACAGGGATCGTCCGAAGCTTTCTTT.

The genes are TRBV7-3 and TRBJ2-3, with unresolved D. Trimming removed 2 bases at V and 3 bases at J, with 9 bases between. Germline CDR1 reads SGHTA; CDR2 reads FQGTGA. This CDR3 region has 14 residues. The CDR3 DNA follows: TGTGCCAGCAGCTTAGCGCACTCGACAGATACGCAGTATTTT. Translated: CASSLAHSTDTQYF.

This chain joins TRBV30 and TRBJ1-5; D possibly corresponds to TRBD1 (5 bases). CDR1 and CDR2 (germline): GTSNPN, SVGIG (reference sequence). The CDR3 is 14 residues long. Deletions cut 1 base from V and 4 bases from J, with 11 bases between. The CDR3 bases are TGTGCCTGGAGTGCAAGACAGTGGAATCAGCCCCAGCATTTT. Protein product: CAWSARQWNQPQHF.

The CDR3 is CASSLGVLSTDTQYF. In nucleotides, the CDR3 is TGTGCCAGCTCTTTAGGGGTTTTGAGCACAGATACGCAGTATTTT. This chain connects TRBV9 to TRBJ2-3, with D maybe TRBD1 (5 bases). Per germline, CDR1 SGDLS and CDR2 YYNGEE. CDR3 size: 15 residues. V lost 7 bases and J lost 0, with 15 bases in between. The full variable domain, rest sourced from reference TRBV9 and TRBJ2-3, is DSGVTQTPKHLITATGQRVTLRCSPRSGDLSVYWYQQSLDQGLQFLIQYYNGEERAKGNILERFSAQQFPDLHSELNLSSLELGDSALYFCASSLGVLSTDTQYFGPGTRLTVL.